The present entry profiles one T cell receptor (beta chain) with its context. The antigen remains unidentified. Amplified regions were TCR beta CDR3 sequences from RNA transcripts. HTBI primers drove first-round RT-PCR of the TCR CDR3. From the multiplex PCR reads, TCRdb called clonotypes with MiXCR, one entry per CDR3 protein. The table lists some 490,000 distinct CDR3 sequences, 15% to 20% of them singletons, with 25% to 35% in the top ten. Germline trimming cut 0 bases from V and 2 bases from J; bases unmatched to any gene: 0. Germline CDR1 MNHNS, CDR2 SASEGT. This CDR3 spans 14 amino acids. The data originate from a study of T cells in Graves' hyperthyroidism and ophthalmopathy. Across the whole study: Blood from the periphery was taken at initial diagnosis, before any treatment. Findings and caveats of the study: Through a model of 13 V-J features, ophthalmopathy was separated from stable hyperthyroidism.

With duration under 3 months, ophthalmopathy was active: Clinical Activity Score at least 3, NOSPECS at least 4. The diagnoses drew upon clinical symptoms, serum thyroxine and TRAb, thyroid ultrasound and orbital computed tomography. What was sequenced was blood. The source is a woman aged 25 to 39 with Graves' ophthalmopathy. This rearrangement joins TRBV6-1 to TRBJ2-7; 8 nucleotides line up with TRBD1. The CDR3 DNA sequence: TGTGCCAGCAGTGAAGCACAGGGGGCCTACGAGCAGTACTTC. Protein product: CASSEAQGAYEQYF.